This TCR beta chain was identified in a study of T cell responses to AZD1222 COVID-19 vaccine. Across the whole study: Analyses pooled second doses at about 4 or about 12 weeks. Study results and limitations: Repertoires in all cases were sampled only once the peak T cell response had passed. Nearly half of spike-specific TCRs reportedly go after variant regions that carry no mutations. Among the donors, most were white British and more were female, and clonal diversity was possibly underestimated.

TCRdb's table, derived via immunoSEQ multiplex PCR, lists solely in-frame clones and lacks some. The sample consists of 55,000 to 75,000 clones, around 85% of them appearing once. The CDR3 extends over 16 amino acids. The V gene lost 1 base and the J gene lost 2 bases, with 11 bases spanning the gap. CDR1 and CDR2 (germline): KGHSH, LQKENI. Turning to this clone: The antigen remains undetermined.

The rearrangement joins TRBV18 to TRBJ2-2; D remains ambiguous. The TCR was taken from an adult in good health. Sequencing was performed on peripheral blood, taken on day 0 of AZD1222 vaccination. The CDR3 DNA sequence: TGTGCCAGCTCACCACTGAAGATTCTAAACACCGGGGAGCTGTTTTTT. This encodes CASSPLKILNTGELFF. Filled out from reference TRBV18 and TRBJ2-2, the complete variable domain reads NAGVMQNPRHLVRRRGQEARLRCSPMKGHSHVYWYRQLPEEGLKFMVYLQKENIIDESGMPKERFSAEFPKEGPSILRIQQVVRGDSAAYFCASSPLKILNTGELFFGEGSRLTVL.